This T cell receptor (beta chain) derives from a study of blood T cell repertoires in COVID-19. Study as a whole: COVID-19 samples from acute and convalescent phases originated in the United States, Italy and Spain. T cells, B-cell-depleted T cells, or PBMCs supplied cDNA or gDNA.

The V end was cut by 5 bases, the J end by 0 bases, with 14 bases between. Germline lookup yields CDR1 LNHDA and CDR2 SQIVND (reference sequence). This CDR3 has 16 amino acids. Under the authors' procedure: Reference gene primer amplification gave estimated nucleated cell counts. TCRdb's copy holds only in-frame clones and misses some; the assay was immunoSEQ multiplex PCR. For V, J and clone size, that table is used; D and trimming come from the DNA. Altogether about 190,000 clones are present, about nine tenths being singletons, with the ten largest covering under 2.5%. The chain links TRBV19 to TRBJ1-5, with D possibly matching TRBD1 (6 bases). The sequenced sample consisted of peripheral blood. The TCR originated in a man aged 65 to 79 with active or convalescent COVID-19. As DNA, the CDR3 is TGTGCCAGTAGTCTCCCCGGACAGACTAGCAATCAGCCCCAGCATTTT. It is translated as CASSLPGQTSNQPQHF. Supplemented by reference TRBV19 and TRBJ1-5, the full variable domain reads DGGITQSPKYLFRKEGQNVTLSCEQNLNHDAMYWYRQDPGQGLRLIYYSQIVNDFQKGDIAEGYSVSREKKESFPLTVTSAQKNPTAFYLCASSLPGQTSNQPQHFGDGTRLSIL.